The rows below give T cell receptor beta chains drawn from one sample of a study. Each CDR3 protein gets one entry after TCRdb re-called the RT-PCR reads with MiXCR. The profile shows hundreds of thousands of distinct CDR3 sequences, 14% of them singletons. Sequencing was performed on memory CD4+ T cells from blood. Receptors originate from a female donor in good health, serving as a healthy control. CDR3s leave out the opening cysteine and the closing phenylalanine or tryptophan.

TRBV13,ASRTAQGETQY
TRBV10-3,AISDVGQED
TRBV29-1,SVDSLAEETQY
TRBV20-1,SATRPGLGNTIY
TRBV5-4,ASSWRGGEETQY
TRBV7-6,ASSLADGQPQH
TRBV7-2,ASSVDHTGYGYT
TRBV12-3/TRBV12-4,ASSQQGGREHTDTQY
TRBV9,ASSVGRGGATDTQY
TRBV4-3,ASSQGTTPEGEQY
TRBV11-2,ASSLEVTPPGDEQF
TRBV20-1,SARDPFFGQKSGYT
TRBV6-5,ASSPKGNTGELF
TRBV5-1,ASSSGQGSTEAF
TRBV20-1,SAREGGVGNQPQH
TRBV20-1,SARGLGGTAGEQY
TRBV12-3/TRBV12-4,ASRPGGAGSNYGYT
TRBV12-3/TRBV12-4,ASRLAGHGYGYT
TRBV5-1,ASSFGQGRDSPLH
TRBV11-2,ASRSVLSSYNEQF
TRBV19,ASNDREGGYT
TRBV20-1,SASGSVPRGAWNEQF
TRBV12-5,ASGLVPATGELF
TRBV20-1,SARVPRVSTDTQY
TRBV28,ASSLMGGTGAYEQY
TRBV4-2,ASSQDSGQPLGAYEQY
TRBV7-9,ASSSGGRLSYGYT
TRBV6-5,ASGLWGDSNQPQH
TRBV5-1,ASSLDGSSYEQY